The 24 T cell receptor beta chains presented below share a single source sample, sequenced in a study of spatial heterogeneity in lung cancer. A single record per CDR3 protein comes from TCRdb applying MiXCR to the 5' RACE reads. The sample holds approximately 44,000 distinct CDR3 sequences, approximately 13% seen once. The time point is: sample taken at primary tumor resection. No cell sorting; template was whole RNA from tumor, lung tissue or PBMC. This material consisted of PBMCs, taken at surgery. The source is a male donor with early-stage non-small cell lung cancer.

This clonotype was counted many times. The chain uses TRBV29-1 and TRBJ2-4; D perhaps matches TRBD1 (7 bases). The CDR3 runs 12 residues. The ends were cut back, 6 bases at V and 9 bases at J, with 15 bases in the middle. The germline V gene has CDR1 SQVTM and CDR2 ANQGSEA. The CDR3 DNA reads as TGCAGCGTCCTTCAGGGGGGCTCCATTCAGTACTTC. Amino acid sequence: CSVLQGGSIQYF.

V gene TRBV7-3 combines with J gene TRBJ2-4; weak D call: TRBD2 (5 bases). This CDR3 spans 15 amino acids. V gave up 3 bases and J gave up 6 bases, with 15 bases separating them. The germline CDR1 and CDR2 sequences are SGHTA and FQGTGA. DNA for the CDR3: TGTGCCAGCAGCTTCGGACCTGCGGAGGCAAACATTCAGTACTTC. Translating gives CASSFGPAEANIQYF.

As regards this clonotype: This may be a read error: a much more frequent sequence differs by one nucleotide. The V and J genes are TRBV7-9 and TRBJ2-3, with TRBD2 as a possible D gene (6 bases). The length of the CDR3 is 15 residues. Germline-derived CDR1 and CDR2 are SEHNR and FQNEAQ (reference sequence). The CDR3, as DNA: TGTGTCAGCAGCTTAGACGAGGACTACACAGATACGCAGTATTTT. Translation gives CVSSLDEDYTDTQYF.

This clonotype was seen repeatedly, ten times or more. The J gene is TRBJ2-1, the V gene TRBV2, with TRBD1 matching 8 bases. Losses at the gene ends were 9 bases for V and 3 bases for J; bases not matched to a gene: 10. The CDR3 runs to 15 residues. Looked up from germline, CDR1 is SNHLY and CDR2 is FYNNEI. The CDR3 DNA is TGTGCCAGTAATCTCGCGGGACAGGTCTACAATGAGCAGTTCTTC. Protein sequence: CASNLAGQVYNEQFF.

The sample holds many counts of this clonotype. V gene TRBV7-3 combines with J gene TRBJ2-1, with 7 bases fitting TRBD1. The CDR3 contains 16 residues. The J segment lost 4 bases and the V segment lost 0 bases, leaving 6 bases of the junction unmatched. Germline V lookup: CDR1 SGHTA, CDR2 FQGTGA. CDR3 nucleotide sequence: TGTGCCAGCAGCTTAACGTCGGGGACAGCTTACAATGAGCAGTTCTTC. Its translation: CASSLTSGTAYNEQFF.

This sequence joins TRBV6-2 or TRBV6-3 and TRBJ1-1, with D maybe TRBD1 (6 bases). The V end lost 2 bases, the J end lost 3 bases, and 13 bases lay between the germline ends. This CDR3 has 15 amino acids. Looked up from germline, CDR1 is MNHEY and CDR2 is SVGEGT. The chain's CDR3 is CASSYQEGVYTEAFF. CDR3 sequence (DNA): TGTGCCAGCAGTTACCAGGAGGGGGTGTACACTGAAGCTTTCTTT.

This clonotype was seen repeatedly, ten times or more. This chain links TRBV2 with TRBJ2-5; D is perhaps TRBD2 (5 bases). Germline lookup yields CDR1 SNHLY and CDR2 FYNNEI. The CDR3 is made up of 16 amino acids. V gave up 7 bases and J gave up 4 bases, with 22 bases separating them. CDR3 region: CASTPKGWTGGETQYF. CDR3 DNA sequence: TGTGCCAGCACCCCGAAAGGGTGGACTGGTGGAGAGACCCAGTACTTC.

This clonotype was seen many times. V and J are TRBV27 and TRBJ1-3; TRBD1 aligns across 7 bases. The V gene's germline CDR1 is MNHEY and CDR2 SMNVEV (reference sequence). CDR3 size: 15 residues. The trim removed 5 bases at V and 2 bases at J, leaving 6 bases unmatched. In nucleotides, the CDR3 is TGTGCCAGCAGTGCGGGACAGAGAACTGGAAACACCATATATTTT. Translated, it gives CASSAGQRTGNTIYF.

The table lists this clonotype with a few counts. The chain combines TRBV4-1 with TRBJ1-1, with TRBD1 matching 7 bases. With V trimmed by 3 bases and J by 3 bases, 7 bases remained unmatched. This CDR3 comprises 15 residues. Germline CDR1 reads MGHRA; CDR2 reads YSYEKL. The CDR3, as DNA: TGCGCCAGCAGCCATACCAGGGGGAGGGACACTGAAGCTTTCTTT. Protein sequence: CASSHTRGRDTEAFF.

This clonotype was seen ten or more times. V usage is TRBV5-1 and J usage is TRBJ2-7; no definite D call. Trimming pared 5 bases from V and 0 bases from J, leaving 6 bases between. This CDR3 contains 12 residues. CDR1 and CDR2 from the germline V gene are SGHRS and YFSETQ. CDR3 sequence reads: CASSKNSYEQYF. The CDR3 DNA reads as TGCGCCAGCAGTAAGAACTCCTACGAGCAGTACTTC.

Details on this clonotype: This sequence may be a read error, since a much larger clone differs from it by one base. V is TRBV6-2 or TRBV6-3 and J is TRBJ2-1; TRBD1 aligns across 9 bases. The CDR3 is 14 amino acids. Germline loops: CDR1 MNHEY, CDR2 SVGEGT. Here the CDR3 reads CAGSWDRVFDEQFF. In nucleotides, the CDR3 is TGTGCCGGCAGCTGGGACAGGGTATTCGATGAGCAGTTCTTC.

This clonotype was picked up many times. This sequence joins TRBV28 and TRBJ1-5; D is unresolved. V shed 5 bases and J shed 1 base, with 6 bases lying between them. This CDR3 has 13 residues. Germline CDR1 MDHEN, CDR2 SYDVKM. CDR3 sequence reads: CASSESSNQPQHF. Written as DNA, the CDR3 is TGTGCCAGCAGTGAATCCAGCAATCAGCCCCAGCATTTT.

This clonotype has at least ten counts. The CDR3: CASSYPANYGYTF. The DNA of the CDR3 is TGTGCCAGCAGTTATCCCGCTAACTATGGCTACACCTTC. This rearrangement joins TRBV28 to TRBJ1-2, with D unclear. Germline V gene lookup returns CDR1 MDHEN and CDR2 SYDVKM. V was pared by 4 bases and J by 0 bases, with 6 bases between. This CDR3 has 13 amino acids.

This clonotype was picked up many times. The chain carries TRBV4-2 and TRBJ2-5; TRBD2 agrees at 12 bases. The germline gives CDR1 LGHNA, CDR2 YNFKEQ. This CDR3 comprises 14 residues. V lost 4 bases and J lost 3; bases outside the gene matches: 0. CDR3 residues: CASSRTSGEETQYF. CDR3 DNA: TGTGCCAGCAGCCGGACTAGCGGGGAAGAGACCCAGTACTTC.

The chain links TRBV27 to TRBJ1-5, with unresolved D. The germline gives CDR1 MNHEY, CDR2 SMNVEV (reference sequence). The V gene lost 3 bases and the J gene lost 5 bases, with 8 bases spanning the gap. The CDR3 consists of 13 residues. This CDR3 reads CASSFVRDQPQHF. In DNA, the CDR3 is TGTGCCAGCAGTTTCGTAAGGGATCAGCCCCAGCATTTT.

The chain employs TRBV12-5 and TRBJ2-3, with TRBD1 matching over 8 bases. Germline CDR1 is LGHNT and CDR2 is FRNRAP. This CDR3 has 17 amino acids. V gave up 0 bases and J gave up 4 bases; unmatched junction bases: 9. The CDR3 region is CASGLVRTGPHPDTQYF. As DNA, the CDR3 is TGTGCTAGTGGTTTGGTACGGACAGGGCCGCATCCAGATACGCAGTATTTT.

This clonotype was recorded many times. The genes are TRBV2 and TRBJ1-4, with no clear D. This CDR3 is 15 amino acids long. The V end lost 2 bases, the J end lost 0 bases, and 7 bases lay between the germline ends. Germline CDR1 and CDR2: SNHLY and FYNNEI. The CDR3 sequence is CASSESAATNEKLFF. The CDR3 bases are TGTGCCAGCAGTGAATCGGCAGCAACTAATGAAAAACTGTTTTTT.

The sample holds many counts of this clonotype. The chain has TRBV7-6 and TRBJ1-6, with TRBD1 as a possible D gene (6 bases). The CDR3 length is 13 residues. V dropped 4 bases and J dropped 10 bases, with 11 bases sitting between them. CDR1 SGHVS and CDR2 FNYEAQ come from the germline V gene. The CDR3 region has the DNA TGTGCCAGCAGCTCAAGACAGGTCTCACCCCTCCACTTT. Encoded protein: CASSSRQVSPLHF. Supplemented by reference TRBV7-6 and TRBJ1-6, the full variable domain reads GAGVSQSPRYKVTKRGQDVALRCDPISGHVSLYWYRQALGQGPEFLTYFNYEAQQDKSGLPNDRFSAERPEGSISTLTIQRTEQRDSAMYRCASSSRQVSPLHFGNGTRLTVT.

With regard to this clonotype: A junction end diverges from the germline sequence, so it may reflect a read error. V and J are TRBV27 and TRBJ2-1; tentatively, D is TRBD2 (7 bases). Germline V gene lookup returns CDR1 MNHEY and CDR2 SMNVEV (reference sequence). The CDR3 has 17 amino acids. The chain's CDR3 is CASSPAGAGRNYKEQFF. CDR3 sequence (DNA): TGTGCCAGCAGTCCCGCGGGGGCGGGAAGAAACTACAAAGAGCAGTTCTTC.

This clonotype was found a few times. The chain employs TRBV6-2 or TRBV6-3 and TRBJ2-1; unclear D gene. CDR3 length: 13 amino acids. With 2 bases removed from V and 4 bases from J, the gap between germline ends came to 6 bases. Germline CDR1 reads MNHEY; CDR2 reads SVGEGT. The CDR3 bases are TGTGCCAGCAGTTACCCAGATTACAATGAGCAGTTCTTC. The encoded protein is CASSYPDYNEQFF.

As DNA, the CDR3 is TGTGCCGTCTCATCCGGGAGCGCGAACACCGGGGAGCTGTTTTTT. Translating it yields CAVSSGSANTGELFF. The V call is TRBV10-3, the J call TRBJ2-2; D perhaps matches TRBD2 (6 bases). The ends were cut back, 11 bases at V and 0 bases at J, with 16 bases in the middle. The CDR3 consists of 15 residues. Germline V CDR1 and CDR2: ENHRY, SYGVKD.

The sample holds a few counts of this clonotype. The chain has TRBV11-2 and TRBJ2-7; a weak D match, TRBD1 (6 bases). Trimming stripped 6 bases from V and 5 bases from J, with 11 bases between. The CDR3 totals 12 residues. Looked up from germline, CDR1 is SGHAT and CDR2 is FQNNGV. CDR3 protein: CASSHRVHEQYF. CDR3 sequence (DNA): TGTGCCAGCAGTCACAGGGTCCACGAGCAGTACTTC.

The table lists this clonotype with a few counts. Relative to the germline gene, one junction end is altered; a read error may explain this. CDR3 nucleotides: TGTGCCAGCAAAGGGAACAGTGAAGCTTTCTTT. Protein product: CASKGNSEAFF. The J gene is TRBJ1-1, the V gene TRBV4-2, with unresolved D. The CDR3 has 11 residues. CDR1 is LGHNA, CDR2 YNFKEQ, per germline.

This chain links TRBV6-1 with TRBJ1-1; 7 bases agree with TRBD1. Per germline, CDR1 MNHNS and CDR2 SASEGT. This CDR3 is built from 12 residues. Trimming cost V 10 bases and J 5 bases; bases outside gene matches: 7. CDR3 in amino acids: CATQGSVTEAFF. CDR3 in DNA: TGTGCCACACAGGGGTCGGTTACTGAAGCTTTCTTT.